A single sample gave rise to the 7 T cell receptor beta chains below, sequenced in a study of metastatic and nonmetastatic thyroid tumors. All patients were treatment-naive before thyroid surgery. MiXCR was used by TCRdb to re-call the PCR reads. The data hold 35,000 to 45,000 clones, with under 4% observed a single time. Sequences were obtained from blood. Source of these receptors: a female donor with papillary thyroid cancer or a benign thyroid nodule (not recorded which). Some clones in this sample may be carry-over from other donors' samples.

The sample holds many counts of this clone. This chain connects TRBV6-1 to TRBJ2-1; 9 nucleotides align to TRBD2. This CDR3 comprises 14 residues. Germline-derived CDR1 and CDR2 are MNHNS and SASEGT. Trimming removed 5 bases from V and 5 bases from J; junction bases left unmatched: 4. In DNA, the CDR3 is TGTGCCAGCAGTTACAGCGGGAGGAACAATGAGCAGTTCTTC. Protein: CASSYSGRNNEQFF.

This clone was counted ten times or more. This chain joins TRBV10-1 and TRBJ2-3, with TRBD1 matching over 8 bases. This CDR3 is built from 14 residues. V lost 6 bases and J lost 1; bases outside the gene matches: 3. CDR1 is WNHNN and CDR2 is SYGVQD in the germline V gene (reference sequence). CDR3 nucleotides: TGCGCCAGCAGGGACAGGGTTGGCACAGATACGCAGTATTTT. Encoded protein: CASRDRVGTDTQYF.

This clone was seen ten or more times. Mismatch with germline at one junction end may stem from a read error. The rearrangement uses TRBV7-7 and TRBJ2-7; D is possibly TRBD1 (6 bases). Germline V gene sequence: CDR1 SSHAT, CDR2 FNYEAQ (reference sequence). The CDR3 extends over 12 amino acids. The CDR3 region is CASRGRRDEQYF. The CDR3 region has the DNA TGTGCTAGCAGGGGCAGAAGGGACGAGCAGTACTTC.

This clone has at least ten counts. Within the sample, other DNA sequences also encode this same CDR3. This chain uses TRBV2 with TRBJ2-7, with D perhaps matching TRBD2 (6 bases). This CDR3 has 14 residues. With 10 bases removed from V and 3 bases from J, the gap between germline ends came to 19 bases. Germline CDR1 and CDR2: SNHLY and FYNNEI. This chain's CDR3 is CATHGGGNGYEQYF. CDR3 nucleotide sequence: TGTGCCACCCACGGTGGAGGGAACGGCTACGAGCAGTACTTC.

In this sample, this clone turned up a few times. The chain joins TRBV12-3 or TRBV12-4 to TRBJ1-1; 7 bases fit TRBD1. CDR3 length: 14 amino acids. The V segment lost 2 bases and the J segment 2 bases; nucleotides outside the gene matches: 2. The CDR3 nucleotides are TGTGCCAGCAGTTTAACAGGGGTTAACACTGAAGCTTTCTTT. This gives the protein CASSLTGVNTEAFF.

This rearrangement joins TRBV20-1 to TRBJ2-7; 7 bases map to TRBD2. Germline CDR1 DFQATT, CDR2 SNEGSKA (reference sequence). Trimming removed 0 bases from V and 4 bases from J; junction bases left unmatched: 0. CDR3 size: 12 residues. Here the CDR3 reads CSAREREYEQYF. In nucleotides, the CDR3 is TGCAGTGCTAGAGAGCGGGAGTACGAGCAGTACTTC.

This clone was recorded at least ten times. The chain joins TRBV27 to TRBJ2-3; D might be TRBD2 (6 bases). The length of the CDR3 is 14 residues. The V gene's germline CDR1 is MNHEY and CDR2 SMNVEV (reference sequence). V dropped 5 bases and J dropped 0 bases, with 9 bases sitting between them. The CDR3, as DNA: TGTGCCAGCAGTGTGGGGACTAGCACAGATACGCAGTATTTT. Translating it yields CASSVGTSTDTQYF.